Presented here are 20 T cell receptor beta chains from one specimen sequenced in a study of CD8 T cells in Susac syndrome. An input of roughly 0.5 to 1 ug of RNA was subjected to reverse transcription using random hexamers. TCRdb reanalysed the immunoSEQ multiplex PCR reads using MiXCR and keeps one entry per CDR3 protein. The table lists around 200,000 distinct CDR3 sequences, approximately 96% of them singletons. Material for sequencing was CD4+ T cells from PBMCs. The source is a human donor with Susac syndrome.

V is TRBV30 and J is TRBJ1-2; no clear D gene. Between the trimmed V and J ends, which lost 4 bases and 0 bases, there was a span of 18 bases. Per germline, CDR1 GTSNPN and CDR2 SVGIG (reference sequence). The CDR3 has 16 residues. The CDR3 loop reads CAWIGLGGPPNYGYTF. The CDR3 nucleotides are TGTGCCTGGATCGGTCTTGGAGGGCCCCCTAACTATGGCTACACCTTC.

This clonotype has only a few counts. The rearrangement joins TRBV6-5 to TRBJ1-2; 7 bases are a match to TRBD1. This CDR3 contains 15 residues. Looked up from germline, CDR1 is MNHEY and CDR2 is SVGAGI. After removal of 6 bases from V and 0 bases from J, the junction contained 7 bases not matched to a gene. The CDR3 region has the DNA TGTGCCAGCAGCCTTCTTGGGACAGCTAACTATGGCTACACCTTC. As protein: CASSLLGTANYGYTF.

This clonotype was counted a few times. The chain links TRBV18 to TRBJ2-5; no reliable D call. The V end was cut by 3 bases, the J end by 5 bases, with 7 bases between. Germline CDR1 KGHSH, CDR2 LQKENI. The CDR3 contains 12 residues. CDR3 in DNA: TGTGCCAGCTCACCTGTGGCTGAGACCCAGTACTTC. Amino acids: CASSPVAETQYF.

The V call is TRBV27, the J call TRBJ2-5; 14 bases are shared with TRBD2. The CDR3 extends over 16 amino acids. Germline CDR1 reads MNHEY; CDR2 reads SMNVEV (reference sequence). V shed 6 bases, J shed 6 bases, and the junction held 9 bases outside the gene matches. CDR3 amino acids: CASRPRTSGGNKTQYF. The CDR3 DNA reads as TGTGCCAGCAGACCCCGGACTAGCGGGGGGAATAAGACCCAGTACTTC.

The chain uses TRBV15 and TRBJ2-2; D ambiguous. The CDR3 extends over 14 amino acids. Germline V CDR1 and CDR2: LNHNV, YYDKDF (reference sequence). The ends were cut back, 2 bases at V and 3 bases at J, with 7 bases in the middle. CDR3 sequence reads: CATSRKGHTGELFF. The DNA for the CDR3 is TGTGCCACCAGCAGAAAGGGTCACACCGGGGAGCTGTTTTTT.

This clonotype was detected once. The chain carries TRBV3-1 and TRBJ1-2; D perhaps matches TRBD1 (5 bases). V shed 1 base and J shed 2 bases, with 8 bases lying between them. The CDR3 is made up of 14 amino acids. Germline V gives CDR1 LGHDT, CDR2 YNNKEL (reference sequence). CDR3 in DNA: TGTGCCAGCAGCCAAGGGACATTGAACTATGGCTACACCTTC. Amino acids: CASSQGTLNYGYTF.

In DNA, the CDR3 is TGTGCCAGCAGTTTCTCAGGGAGTCTAGGCGAGCAGTACTTC. Its translation is CASSFSGSLGEQYF. V gene TRBV12-3 or TRBV12-4 combines with J gene TRBJ2-7; the D gene could be TRBD1 or TRBD2 (5 bases each). V dropped 3 bases and J dropped 6 bases, with 15 bases sitting between them. CDR3 length: 14 amino acids.

V usage is TRBV30 and J usage is TRBJ1-5, with D perhaps matching TRBD1 (6 bases). The germline CDR1 and CDR2 sequences are GTSNPN and SVGIG (reference sequence). V was shortened by 4 bases and J by 5 bases, with 15 bases between the two germline ends. The length of the CDR3 is 14 residues. Here the CDR3 reads CAWTPGQSHQPQHF. As DNA, the CDR3 is TGTGCCTGGACCCCGGGACAATCACATCAGCCCCAGCATTTT.

This chain connects TRBV5-6 to TRBJ1-1, with 10 bases matching TRBD1. CDR1 is SGHDT, CDR2 YYEEEE, per germline. The CDR3 runs to 15 residues. The J segment lost 7 bases and the V segment lost 0 bases, leaving 6 bases of the junction unmatched. The CDR3: CASSLDPGQGIEAFF. The CDR3 region has the DNA TGTGCCAGCAGCTTGGATCCGGGACAGGGGATTGAAGCTTTCTTT.

This rearrangement joins TRBV4-2 to TRBJ2-3, with D possibly TRBD1 on 6 matching bases. V lost 8 bases to trimming and J lost 0 bases, with 18 bases between them. Germline CDR1 LGHNA, CDR2 YNFKEQ. This CDR3 has 16 residues. CDR3 residues: CASAYLRGTSTDTQYF. The CDR3, as DNA: TGTGCCAGCGCCTACCTCAGGGGTACTAGCACAGATACGCAGTATTTT.

The V and J genes are TRBV5-1 and TRBJ2-7; 7 bases align to TRBD1. Germline CDR1 and CDR2: SGHRS and YFSETQ. Losses at the gene ends were 4 bases for V and 3 bases for J; bases not matched to a gene: 7. The CDR3 has 14 residues. The CDR3 bases are TGCGCCAGCAGCCTGGGACAGAACGTCTACGAGCAGTACTTC. Translation gives CASSLGQNVYEQYF. The variable domain in full, completed from reference TRBV5-1 and TRBJ2-7, reads KAGVTQTPRYLIKTRGQQVTLSCSPISGHRSVSWYQQTPGQGLQFLFEYFSETQRNKGNFPGRFSGRQFSNSRSEMNVSTLELGDSALYLCASSLGQNVYEQYFGPGTRLTVT.

This chain connects TRBV18 to TRBJ1-1, with D perhaps matching TRBD1 (5 bases). The CDR3 is 12 residues long. Trimming took off 4 bases at V and 6 bases at J, with 9 bases between the two ends. The V gene's germline CDR1 is KGHSH and CDR2 LQKENI. CDR3 amino acids: CASSHGRAEAFF. The CDR3 DNA follows: TGTGCCAGCTCACACGGCAGGGCTGAAGCTTTCTTT.

The rearrangement joins TRBV5-1 to TRBJ1-2; D remains ambiguous. The CDR3 loop spans 13 amino acids. Germline V gene data show CDR1 as SGHRS and CDR2 as YFSETQ. The V end was cut by 4 bases, the J end by 4 bases, with 11 bases between. This chain's CDR3 is CASSPTTSYGYTF. The CDR3 DNA reads as TGCGCCAGCAGCCCGACAACTAGCTATGGCTACACCTTC. Based on the CDR3 plus reference TRBV5-1 and TRBJ1-2, the full variable domain is KAGVTQTPRYLIKTRGQQVTLSCSPISGHRSVSWYQQTPGQGLQFLFEYFSETQRNKGNFPGRFSGRQFSNSRSEMNVSTLELGDSALYLCASSPTTSYGYTFGSGTRLTVV.

The J gene is TRBJ1-1, the V gene TRBV4-2, with 7 bases identical to TRBD1. After removal of 0 bases from V and 0 bases from J, the junction contained 4 bases not matched to a gene. This CDR3 has 16 residues. Germline CDR1 LGHNA, CDR2 YNFKEQ. CDR3 amino acids: CASSQEGRGMNTEAFF. The CDR3, as DNA: TGTGCCAGCAGCCAAGAGGGCAGGGGGATGAACACTGAAGCTTTCTTT.

This chain joins TRBV10-3 and TRBJ2-3; TRBD2 matches 7 bases. The CDR3 covers 14 residues. Germline trimming cut 6 bases from V and 3 bases from J; bases unmatched to any gene: 6. Germline V gene sequence: CDR1 ENHRY, CDR2 SYGVKD. This CDR3 is CAIRDSGRTDTQYF. The CDR3 coding sequence is TGTGCCATCAGGGATAGCGGGCGAACAGATACGCAGTATTTT.

The chain has TRBV25-1 and TRBJ2-3; D is unclear. The CDR3 contains 13 residues. CDR1 MGHDK and CDR2 SYGVNS come from the germline V gene. V lost 4 bases to trimming and J lost 5 bases, with 10 bases between them. In DNA form, the CDR3 reads TGTGCCAGCAGTGGACCAGGAATAGATACGCAGTATTTT. It encodes CASSGPGIDTQYF.

V and J are TRBV5-1 and TRBJ2-5; D remains unclear. Trimming left V 3 bases short and J 0 bases short, with 12 bases between. The CDR3 runs to 15 residues. Germline values: CDR1 SGHRS, CDR2 YFSETQ. The DNA of the CDR3 is TGCGCCAGCAGCTCGACGGATCAGCACCAAGAGACCCAGTACTTC. Its protein is CASSSTDQHQETQYF.

This rearrangement joins TRBV20-1 to TRBJ2-3; 8 nucleotides match TRBD2. V was pared by 3 bases and J by 1 base, with 12 bases of the junction left unmatched. The CDR3 has 17 residues. The germline gives CDR1 DFQATT, CDR2 SNEGSKA (reference sequence). CDR3 sequence: CSARGGLGRGGTDTQYF. The CDR3, as DNA: TGCAGTGCTAGGGGGGGACTAGGGCGGGGGGGCACAGATACGCAGTATTTT.

The chain recombines TRBV6-5 with TRBJ2-6; D is ambiguous. V lost 0 bases and J 0 bases, leaving 12 bases between the germline ends. Germline V gene data show CDR1 as MNHEY and CDR2 as SVGAGI. This CDR3 region has 18 residues. DNA of the CDR3: TGTGCCAGCAGTTACTCGAGACCGAGAAGCTCTGGGGCCAACGTCCTGACTTTC. Translating gives CASSYSRPRSSGANVLTF.

J is TRBJ2-1 and V is TRBV7-9; TRBD2 aligns across 8 bases. V lost 1 base to trimming and J lost 4 bases; unmatched junction nucleotides: 6. This CDR3 has 16 residues. The germline V gene has CDR1 SEHNR and CDR2 FQNEAQ (reference sequence). The CDR3 is CASSLGGGTLYNEQFF. In DNA, the CDR3 is TGTGCCAGCAGCTTAGGCGGGGGGACCTTGTACAATGAGCAGTTCTTC.